This T cell receptor (beta chain) was observed in a study of blood T cell repertoires in COVID-19. Background on the study: Sites across the United States, Italy and Spain contributed samples from acute and convalescent COVID-19. Sources were T cells, B-cell-depleted T cells, or PBMCs; the material itself was cDNA or gDNA.

Authors' processing steps: Counts of nucleated cells, estimated from reference gene primer amplification, were obtained. Assay: immunoSEQ multiplex PCR; the TCRdb copy retains only in-frame clones and omits some. V and J calls and clone size are as listed in that table; D and trimming were resolved from the DNA. Of fewer than 200,000 clones in the sample, 80% to 95% are singletons; the top ten hold about 4.8%. Followed over time, Seattle patients had been enrolled while infection was active. The sequencing input was peripheral blood. This clonotype was sampled from a man aged 25-45 years with COVID-19, enrolled during active disease.

CDR3 nucleotides: TGTGCCAGCAGCGTATCGGTAGCGGGGGGGAGCTCCTACAATGAGCAGTTCTTC. Protein sequence: CASSVSVAGGSSYNEQFF. The rearrangement links TRBV9 to TRBJ2-1; 11 bases are a match to TRBD2. Germline V lookup: CDR1 SGDLS, CDR2 YYNGEE. Trimming removed 1 base from V and 0 bases from J; junction bases left unmatched: 6. The CDR3 length is 18 residues. Full variable domain (missing parts from reference TRBV9 and TRBJ2-1): DSGVTQTPKHLITATGQRVTLRCSPRSGDLSVYWYQQSLDQGLQFLIQYYNGEERAKGNILERFSAQQFPDLHSELNLSSLELGDSALYFCASSVSVAGGSSYNEQFFGPGTRLTVL.